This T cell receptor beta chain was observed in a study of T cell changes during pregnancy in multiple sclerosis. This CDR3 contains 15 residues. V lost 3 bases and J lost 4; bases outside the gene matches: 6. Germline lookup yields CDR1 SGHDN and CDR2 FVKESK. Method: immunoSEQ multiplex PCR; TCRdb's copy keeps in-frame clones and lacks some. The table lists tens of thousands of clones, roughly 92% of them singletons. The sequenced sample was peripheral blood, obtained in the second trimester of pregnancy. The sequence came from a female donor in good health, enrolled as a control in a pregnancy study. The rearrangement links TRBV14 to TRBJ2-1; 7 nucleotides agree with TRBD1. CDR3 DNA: TGTGCCAGCAGCCAGATCGGGACAGTTTACAATGAGCAGTTCTTC. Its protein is CASSQIGTVYNEQFF.